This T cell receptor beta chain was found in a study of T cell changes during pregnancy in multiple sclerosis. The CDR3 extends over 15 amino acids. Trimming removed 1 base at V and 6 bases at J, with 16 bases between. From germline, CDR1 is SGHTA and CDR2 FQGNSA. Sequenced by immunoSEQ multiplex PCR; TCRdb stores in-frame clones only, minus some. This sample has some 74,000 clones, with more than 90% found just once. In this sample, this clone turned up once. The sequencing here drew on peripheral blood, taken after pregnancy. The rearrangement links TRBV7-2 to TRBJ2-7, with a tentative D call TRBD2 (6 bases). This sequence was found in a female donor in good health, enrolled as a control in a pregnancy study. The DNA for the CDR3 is TGTGCCAGCAGCTTAGACCTGACTAGTACGGGCGAGCAGTACTTC. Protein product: CASSLDLTSTGEQYF.